A single sample gave rise to the 32 T cell receptor beta chains below, sequenced in a study of blood T cell repertoires in COVID-19 (dated by TCRdb to the early 2020s). Libraries were built with the immunoSEQ multiplex PCR assay. Drawn from immuneACCESS, this table holds only the in-frame rearrangements with V and J called that TCRdb kept. Clones are partly lost; checked studies trace under half to an unresolved V gene and leave the rest unexplained. The sample table holds over 250,000 clones, of which around three quarters were seen once. In total, the top ten clones hold 3% to 3.5% of the sample. Sequenced input: peripheral blood. The receptors derive from an elderly woman with acute or convalescent COVID-19.

The chain joins TRBV3-1 (or the pseudogene TRBV3-2) to TRBJ2-6; D is ambiguous. With 0 bases removed from V and 4 bases from J, the gap between germline ends came to 13 bases. Germline CDR1 and CDR2: LGHDT and YNNKEL (reference sequence). The CDR3 is 17 amino acids. Written as DNA, the CDR3 is TGTGCCAGCAGCCAAGAGCGCCGAACCCGGGGGGCCAACGTCCTGACTTTC. Its translation is CASSQERRTRGANVLTF.

V usage is TRBV6-2 or TRBV6-3 and J usage is TRBJ2-1; weak D call: TRBD1 (5 bases). V was shortened by 5 bases and J by 3 bases, with 8 bases between the two germline ends. CDR3 size: 13 residues. CDR1 and CDR2 (germline): MNHEY, SVGEGT. The CDR3 DNA reads as TGTGCCAGCAGTCGACAGAGCTACAATGAGCAGTTCTTC. This sequence encodes CASSRQSYNEQFF.

The chain recombines TRBV10-3 with TRBJ1-2, with a weak D call TRBD1 (6 bases). Germline lookup yields CDR1 ENHRY and CDR2 SYGVKD. CDR3 size: 12 residues. The V gene lost 8 bases and the J gene lost 5 bases, with 12 bases spanning the gap. In nucleotides, the CDR3 is TGTGCCATCTCGGACAGTGCTTATGGCTACACCTTC. It is translated as CAISDSAYGYTF.

V gene TRBV6-5 combines with J gene TRBJ2-1; TRBD1 might be the D (6 bases). The CDR3 runs 16 residues. The germline CDR1 and CDR2 sequences are MNHEY and SVGAGI. Trimming left V 0 bases short and J 5 bases short, with 14 bases between. The CDR3 DNA follows: TGTGCCAGCAGTTACTCGATGGGGGCGCGCCACAATGAGCAGTTCTTC. The encoded protein is CASSYSMGARHNEQFF.

The genes are TRBV6-5 and TRBJ2-6; the D is unclear. Germline V gene sequence: CDR1 MNHEY, CDR2 SVGAGI. The CDR3 extends over 15 amino acids. The V end was cut by 3 bases, the J end by 0 bases, with 6 bases between. The CDR3 sequence is CASSYRYSGANVLTF. In nucleotides, the CDR3 is TGTGCCAGCAGTTATCGGTACTCTGGGGCCAACGTCCTGACTTTC.

This clone was counted a few times. This chain uses TRBV6-5 with TRBJ1-4; 10 nucleotides line up with TRBD1. Germline CDR1 MNHEY, CDR2 SVGAGI. Trimming cost V 0 bases and J 6 bases; bases outside gene matches: 4. The CDR3 contains 16 residues. The CDR3 DNA reads TGTGCCAGCAGTTACTCCCCCGGGACAGGGGATGAAAAACTGTTTTTT. Its protein product is CASSYSPGTGDEKLFF.

This clone showed up just once. This sequence joins TRBV19 and TRBJ1-3; D is unclear. Per the germline V gene, CDR1 is LNHDA and CDR2 is SQIVND (reference sequence). The CDR3 length is 16 residues. The V end was cut by 4 bases, the J end by 0 bases, with 13 bases between. CDR3 bases: TGTGCCAGTAGTAACCCCGCACTGGTCTCTGGAAACACCATATATTTT. It is translated as CASSNPALVSGNTIYF.

The chain recombines TRBV12-3 or TRBV12-4 with TRBJ2-5, with 7 bases lining up with TRBD1. V lost 6 bases to trimming and J lost 4 bases; unmatched junction nucleotides: 5. CDR3 length equals 13 residues. In nucleotides, the CDR3 is TGTGCCAGCAGCGGACAGGTGGGAGAGACCCAGTACTTC. Protein sequence: CASSGQVGETQYF.

This CDR3 reads CASSSGTGGRYGYTF. The CDR3 coding sequence is TGTGCCAGCAGCTCCGGGACAGGGGGCCGGTATGGCTACACCTTC. The V call is TRBV6-5, the J call TRBJ1-2; TRBD1 matches 12 bases. Trimming removed 6 bases from V and 5 bases from J; junction bases left unmatched: 7. The germline gives CDR1 MNHEY, CDR2 SVGAGI. This CDR3 has 15 residues.

The chain is built from TRBV20-1 and TRBJ2-1; D is possibly TRBD1 (5 bases). Germline CDR1 DFQATT, CDR2 SNEGSKA (reference sequence). This CDR3 spans 11 amino acids. V lost 3 bases and J lost 9, with 9 bases in between. The CDR3 region is CSASSRVEQFF. CDR3 nucleotide sequence: TGCAGTGCTAGTTCCAGGGTTGAGCAGTTCTTC.

J is TRBJ2-1 and V is TRBV27; 8 bases are shared with TRBD2. CDR1 and CDR2 (germline): MNHEY, SMNVEV (reference sequence). This CDR3 comprises 15 residues. The ends lost 2 bases at V and 6 bases at J; junction bases unmatched: 6. The CDR3 nucleotides read TGTGCCAGCAGTTTAAGCGGGAGATACGGCAATGAGCAGTTCTTC. Protein: CASSLSGRYGNEQFF.

The gene calls are TRBV5-1 and TRBJ1-1; TRBD1 agrees at 11 bases. The germline V gene encodes CDR1 SGHRS and CDR2 YFSETQ. This CDR3 has 15 residues. J gave up 2 bases and V 2 bases, and 2 bases lay outside the gene matches. CDR3 loop: CASSFGTGGNTEAFF. CDR3 DNA: TGCGCCAGCAGCTTCGGGACAGGGGGTAACACTGAAGCTTTCTTT.

This chain uses TRBV7-2 with TRBJ2-7; 8 nucleotides align to TRBD2. The CDR3 is made up of 14 amino acids. V trimming: 2 bases; J trimming: 3 bases; junction bases outside the gene matches: 3. In germline, CDR1 is SGHTA, CDR2 FQGNSA. The DNA of the CDR3 is TGTGCCAGCAGCTTACAGCGGGGGAGCTACGAGCAGTACTTC. The encoded protein is CASSLQRGSYEQYF.

To note about this clone: Other DNA sequences in this sample translate to the same CDR3. The genes are TRBV11-3 and TRBJ1-6; D unclear. With 0 bases removed from V and 10 bases from J, the gap between germline ends came to 7 bases. The CDR3 contains 13 residues. Germline-derived CDR1 and CDR2 are SGHNT and YENEEA. The CDR3 sequence: CASSLDQVSPLHF. The CDR3 bases are TGTGCCAGCAGCTTAGATCAGGTCTCACCCCTCCACTTT.

The chain recombines TRBV5-6 with TRBJ2-7; 11 bases match TRBD1. J was trimmed by 3 bases and V by 0 bases; bases with no gene match: 5. The CDR3 is 16 residues long. CDR1 is SGHDT and CDR2 is YYEEEE in the germline V gene. For the CDR3, the DNA is TGTGCCAGCAGCTTGGCCGGGACAGGGGGGGTCTACGAGCAGTACTTC. It encodes CASSLAGTGGVYEQYF.

This chain links TRBV14 with TRBJ2-5, with 9 bases lining up with TRBD2. This CDR3 is built from 16 residues. Germline V CDR1 and CDR2: SGHDN, FVKESK. Trimming cost V 3 bases and J 2 bases; bases outside gene matches: 7. The CDR3 DNA reads as TGTGCCAGCAGCCATTGGAATAGCGGGAGACAAGAGACCCAGTACTTC. It translates to CASSHWNSGRQETQYF.

This clone was observed many times. The J gene is TRBJ2-3, the V gene TRBV5-1, with D maybe TRBD1 (6 bases). This CDR3 has 15 amino acids. Germline V lookup: CDR1 SGHRS, CDR2 YFSETQ. V was clipped by 0 bases and J by 2 bases, with 10 bases between them. The CDR3 region has the DNA TGCGCCAGCAGCTTGGCCAGGGGTACCACAGATACGCAGTATTTT. It is translated as CASSLARGTTDTQYF.

The rearrangement joins TRBV20-1 to TRBJ2-7; TRBD2 agrees at 8 bases. CDR3 size: 11 residues. Germline V gene sequence: CDR1 DFQATT, CDR2 SNEGSKA (reference sequence). V shed 7 bases and J 3 bases; nucleotides not matched to a gene: 2. CDR3 in DNA: TGCAGTGGGGGGACTAGCTACGAGCAGTACTTC. This sequence encodes CSGGTSYEQYF.

The chain combines TRBV7-9 with TRBJ2-2; D gene uncertain. Trimming took off 5 bases at V and 3 bases at J, with 7 bases between the two ends. Germline lookup yields CDR1 SEHNR and CDR2 FQNEAQ (reference sequence). The CDR3 is 13 residues long. Here the CDR3 DNA reads TGTGCCAGCAGCGAACAGTACACCGGGGAGCTGTTTTTT. This codes for CASSEQYTGELFF.

A few counts support this clone. V usage is TRBV6-5 and J usage is TRBJ1-3; D not resolved. Germline V CDR1 and CDR2: MNHEY, SVGAGI. The CDR3 runs to 15 residues. V dropped 6 bases and J dropped 3 bases, with 15 bases sitting between them. The CDR3 loop is CASRSGGNFGNTIYF. The DNA of the CDR3 is TGTGCCAGCAGGTCGGGTGGCAACTTTGGAAACACCATATATTTT.

Ten or more counts support this clone. V and J are TRBV6-5 and TRBJ1-1; D call uncertain. The CDR3 length is 14 residues. The V end lost 2 bases, the J end lost 4 bases, and 11 bases lay between the germline ends. CDR1 and CDR2 from the germline V gene are MNHEY and SVGAGI. CDR3 DNA sequence: TGTGCCAGCAGTTACAAGGTGGGCGTCACTGAAGCTTTCTTT. Protein sequence: CASSYKVGVTEAFF.

This clone was seen a few times. The CDR3 DNA reads as TGTGCCAGCAGCGAGGCTAGCGGGAAGCTGAAGCAGTACTTC. Protein product: CASSEASGKLKQYF. This chain connects TRBV9 to TRBJ2-7; TRBD2 aligns across 9 bases. Germline CDR1 reads SGDLS; CDR2 reads YYNGEE. The CDR3 loop spans 14 amino acids. V lost 3 bases and J lost 8; bases outside the gene matches: 9.

This chain links TRBV27 with TRBJ2-3, with 9 positions matching TRBD2. The CDR3 covers 17 residues. Germline V lookup: CDR1 MNHEY, CDR2 SMNVEV (reference sequence). Trimming removed 7 bases from V and 0 bases from J; junction bases left unmatched: 11. CDR3 DNA sequence: TGTGCCAGCAATCGAATCGGGACTAGCCCTAGCACAGATACGCAGTATTTT. This gives the protein CASNRIGTSPSTDTQYF.

V and J are TRBV5-8 and TRBJ2-5, with 7 bases aligning to TRBD1. The V segment lost 4 bases and the J segment 10 bases; nucleotides outside the gene matches: 19. There are 16 residues in the CDR3. CDR1 SGHTS and CDR2 YDEGEE come from the germline V gene. In DNA form, the CDR3 reads TGTGCCAGCAGCGTGCGACAGGGTTGGGCTAAGGGTGACCAGTACTTC. Its translation is CASSVRQGWAKGDQYF.

V gene TRBV28 combines with J gene TRBJ1-2, with 8 bases identical to TRBD1. CDR1 and CDR2 (germline): MDHEN, SYDVKM. The trim removed 10 bases at V and 7 bases at J, leaving 8 bases unmatched. The CDR3 is 12 amino acids. CDR3 sequence: CATTDREGGYTF. CDR3 nucleotide sequence: TGTGCCACTACGGACAGGGAAGGTGGCTACACCTTC.

The chain couples TRBV19 to TRBJ1-2; 7 positions match TRBD1. There are 13 residues in the CDR3. The germline gives CDR1 LNHDA, CDR2 SQIVND (reference sequence). Here the CDR3 DNA reads TGTGCAATTTCCTGGCGAGGGGGCGATAGCTACACCTTC. Encoded protein: CAISWRGGDSYTF.

The rearrangement links TRBV28 to TRBJ2-3, with D unclear. This CDR3 is 11 amino acids long. V was trimmed by 5 bases and J by 8 bases, leaving 8 bases between them. The germline V gene encodes CDR1 MDHEN and CDR2 SYDVKM. This chain's CDR3 is CASSPRFTQYF. Here the CDR3 DNA reads TGTGCCAGCAGTCCTAGATTTACGCAGTATTTT.

The chain recombines TRBV9 with TRBJ1-1, with 8 bases aligning to TRBD1. V trimming: 4 bases; J trimming: 3 bases; junction bases outside the gene matches: 8. CDR1 is SGDLS, CDR2 YYNGEE, per germline. This CDR3 spans 15 amino acids. The CDR3 DNA is TGTGCCAGCAGCCCCCTGGGACAGGTGGACACTGAAGCTTTCTTT. As protein: CASSPLGQVDTEAFF.

V usage is TRBV19 and J usage is TRBJ2-2, with 10 bases lining up with TRBD2. After removal of 7 bases from V and 4 bases from J, the junction contained 9 bases not matched to a gene. This CDR3 contains 16 residues. Germline CDR1 LNHDA, CDR2 SQIVND (reference sequence). DNA of the CDR3: TGTGCCAGTAACAGAATAGCGGGGGGCCCCACCGGGGAGCTGTTTTTT. Translation: CASNRIAGGPTGELFF.

This sequence joins TRBV5-1 and TRBJ2-3, with D perhaps matching TRBD2 (6 bases). V was pared by 3 bases and J by 4 bases, with 15 bases between. Per the germline V gene, CDR1 is SGHRS and CDR2 is YFSETQ. The CDR3 is 15 amino acids. DNA for the CDR3: TGCGCCAGCAGCTCCCCGGCTAGCGATCCAGATACGCAGTATTTT. This sequence encodes CASSSPASDPDTQYF.

The V call is TRBV7-9, the J call TRBJ1-2; no firm D call. CDR1 is SEHNR, CDR2 FQNEAQ, per germline (reference sequence). Trimming stripped 2 bases from V and 3 bases from J, with 7 bases between. The CDR3 length is 13 residues. CDR3 in DNA: TGTGCCAGCAGCTTATCGGGGTACTATGGCTACACCTTC. Its translation: CASSLSGYYGYTF.

The count of this clone is one. The CDR3 DNA reads TGTGCCAGCAGCTTAGGCCAGATCTCCTACGAGCAGTACTTC. It encodes CASSLGQISYEQYF. V and J are TRBV7-2 and TRBJ2-7; D remains unclear. The CDR3 is 14 residues long. V dropped 1 base and J dropped 0 bases, with 7 bases sitting between them. Germline assignment: CDR1 SGHTA and CDR2 FQGNSA.